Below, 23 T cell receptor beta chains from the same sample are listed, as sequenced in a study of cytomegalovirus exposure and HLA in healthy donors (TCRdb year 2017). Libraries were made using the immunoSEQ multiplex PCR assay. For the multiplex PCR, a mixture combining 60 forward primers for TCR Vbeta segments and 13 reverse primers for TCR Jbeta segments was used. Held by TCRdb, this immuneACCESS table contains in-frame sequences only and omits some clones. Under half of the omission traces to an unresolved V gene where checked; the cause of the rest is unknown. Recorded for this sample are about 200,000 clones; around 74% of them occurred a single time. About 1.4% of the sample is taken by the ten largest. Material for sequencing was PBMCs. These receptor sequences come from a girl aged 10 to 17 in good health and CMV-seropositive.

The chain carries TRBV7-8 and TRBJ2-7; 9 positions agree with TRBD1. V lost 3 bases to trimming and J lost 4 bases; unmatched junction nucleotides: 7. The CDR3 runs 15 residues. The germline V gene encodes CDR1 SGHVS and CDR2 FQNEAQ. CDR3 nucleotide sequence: TGTGCCAGCAGCTTTACACCGGGACAGGGATACGAGCAGTACTTC. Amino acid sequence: CASSFTPGQGYEQYF.

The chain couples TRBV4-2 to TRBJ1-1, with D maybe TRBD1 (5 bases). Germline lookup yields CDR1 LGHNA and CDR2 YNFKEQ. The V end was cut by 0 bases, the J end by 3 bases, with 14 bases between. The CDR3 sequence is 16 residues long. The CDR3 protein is CASSQDLVTAYTEAFF. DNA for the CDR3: TGTGCCAGCAGCCAAGATCTGGTGACAGCATACACTGAAGCTTTCTTT.

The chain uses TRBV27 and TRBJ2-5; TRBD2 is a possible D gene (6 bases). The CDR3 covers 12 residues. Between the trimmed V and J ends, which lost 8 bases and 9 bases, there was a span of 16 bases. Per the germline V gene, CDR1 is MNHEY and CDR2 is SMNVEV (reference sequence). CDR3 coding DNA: TGTGCCAGCTGGGGACTCTCTGGAGCCCAGTACTTC. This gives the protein CASWGLSGAQYF.

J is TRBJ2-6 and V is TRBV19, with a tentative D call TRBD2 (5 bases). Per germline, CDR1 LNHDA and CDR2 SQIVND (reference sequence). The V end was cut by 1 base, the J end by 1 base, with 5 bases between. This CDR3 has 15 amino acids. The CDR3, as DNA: TGTGCCAGTAGTATAGGAGGGTCTGGGGCCAACGTCCTGACTTTC. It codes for CASSIGGSGANVLTF.

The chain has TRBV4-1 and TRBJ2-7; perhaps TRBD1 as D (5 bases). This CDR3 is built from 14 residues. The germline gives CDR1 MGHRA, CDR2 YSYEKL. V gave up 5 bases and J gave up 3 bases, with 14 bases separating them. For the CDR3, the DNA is TGCGCCAGCAGCAAAGTGTCAGGGATCTACGAGCAGTACTTC. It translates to CASSKVSGIYEQYF.

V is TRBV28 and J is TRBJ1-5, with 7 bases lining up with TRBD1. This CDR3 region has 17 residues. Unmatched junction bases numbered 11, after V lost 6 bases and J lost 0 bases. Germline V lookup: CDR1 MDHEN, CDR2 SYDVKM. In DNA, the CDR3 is TGTGCCAGCAGGTCAGGGGGGACAGCAAATAGCAATCAGCCCCAGCATTTT. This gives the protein CASRSGGTANSNQPQHF.

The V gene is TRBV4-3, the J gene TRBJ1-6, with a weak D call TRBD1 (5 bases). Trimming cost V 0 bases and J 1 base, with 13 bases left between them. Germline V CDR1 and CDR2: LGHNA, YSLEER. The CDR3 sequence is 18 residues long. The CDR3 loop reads CASSQEEISGSYNSPLHF. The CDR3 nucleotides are TGCGCCAGCAGCCAAGAAGAAATCTCAGGGTCCTATAATTCACCCCTCCACTTT.

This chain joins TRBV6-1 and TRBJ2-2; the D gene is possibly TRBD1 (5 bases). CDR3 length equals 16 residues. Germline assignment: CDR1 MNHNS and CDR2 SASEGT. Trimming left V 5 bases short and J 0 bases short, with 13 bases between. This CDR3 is CASSQEVRANTGELFF. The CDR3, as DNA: TGTGCCAGCAGTCAAGAGGTCAGGGCGAACACCGGGGAGCTGTTTTTT.

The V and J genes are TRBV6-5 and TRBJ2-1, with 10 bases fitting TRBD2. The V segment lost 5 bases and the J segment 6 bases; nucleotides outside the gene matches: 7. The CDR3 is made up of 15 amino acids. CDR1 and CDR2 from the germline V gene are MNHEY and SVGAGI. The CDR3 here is CASSTPGLAINEQFF. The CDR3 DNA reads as TGTGCCAGCAGTACCCCGGGACTAGCGATCAATGAGCAGTTCTTC.

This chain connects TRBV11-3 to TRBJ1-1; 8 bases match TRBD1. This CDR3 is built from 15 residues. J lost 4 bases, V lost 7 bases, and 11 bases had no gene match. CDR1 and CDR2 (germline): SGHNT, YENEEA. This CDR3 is CASIAAGGRGTEAFF. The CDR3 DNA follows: TGTGCCAGCATCGCCGCAGGGGGCCGGGGCACTGAAGCTTTCTTT.

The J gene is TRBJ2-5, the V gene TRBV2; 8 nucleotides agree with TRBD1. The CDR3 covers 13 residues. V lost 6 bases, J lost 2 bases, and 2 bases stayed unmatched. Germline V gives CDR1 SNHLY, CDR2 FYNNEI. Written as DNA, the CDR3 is TGTGCCAGCAGCCAGGGGGCGCAAGAGACCCAGTACTTC. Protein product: CASSQGAQETQYF.

CDR3 DNA sequence: TGTGCCAGCAGTTCTCCCGTCCCGAACATTCAGTACTTC. It is translated as CASSSPVPNIQYF. The genes are TRBV6-6 and TRBJ2-4, with no clear D. This CDR3 region has 13 residues. V was trimmed by 4 bases and J by 7 bases, leaving 11 bases between them. In germline, CDR1 is MNHNY, CDR2 SVGAGI (reference sequence).

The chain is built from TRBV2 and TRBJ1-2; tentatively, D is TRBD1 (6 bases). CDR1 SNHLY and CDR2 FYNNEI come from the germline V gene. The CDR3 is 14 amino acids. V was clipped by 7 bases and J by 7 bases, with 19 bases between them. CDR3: CASKSEVTGGGYTF. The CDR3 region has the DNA TGTGCCAGCAAATCGGAGGTGACAGGCGGTGGCTACACCTTC.

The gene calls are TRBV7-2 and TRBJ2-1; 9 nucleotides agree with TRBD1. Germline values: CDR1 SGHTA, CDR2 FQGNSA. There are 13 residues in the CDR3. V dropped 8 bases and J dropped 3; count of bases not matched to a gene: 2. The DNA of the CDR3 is TGTGCCAGCCTGGGACAGGGCTACAATGAGCAGTTCTTC. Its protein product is CASLGQGYNEQFF.

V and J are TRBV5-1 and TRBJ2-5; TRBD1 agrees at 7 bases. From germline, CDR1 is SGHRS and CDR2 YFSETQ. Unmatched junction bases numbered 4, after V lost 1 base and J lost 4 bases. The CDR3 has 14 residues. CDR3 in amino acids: CASSLLQGLETQYF. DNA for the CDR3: TGCGCCAGCAGCTTGTTACAGGGGTTAGAGACCCAGTACTTC.

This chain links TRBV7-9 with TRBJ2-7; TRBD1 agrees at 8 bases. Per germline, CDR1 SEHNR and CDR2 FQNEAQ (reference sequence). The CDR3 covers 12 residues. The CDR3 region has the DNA TGTGTCTATCAGGGGGCGGCGGACGAGCAGTACTTC. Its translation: CVYQGAADEQYF.

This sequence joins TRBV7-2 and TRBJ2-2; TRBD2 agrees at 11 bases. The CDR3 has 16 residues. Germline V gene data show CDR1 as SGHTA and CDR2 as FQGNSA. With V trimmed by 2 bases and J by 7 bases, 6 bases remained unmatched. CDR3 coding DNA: TGTGCCAGCAGCTTATTAGGGACTAGCGGTGGCGGGGAGCTGTTTTTT. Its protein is CASSLLGTSGGGELFF.

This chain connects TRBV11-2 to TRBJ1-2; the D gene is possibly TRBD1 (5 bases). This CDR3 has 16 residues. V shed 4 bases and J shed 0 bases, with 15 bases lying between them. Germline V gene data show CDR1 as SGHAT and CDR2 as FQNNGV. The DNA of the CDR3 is TGTGCCAGCAGCTCTCTGAGGACAAACCCTAACTATGGCTACACCTTC. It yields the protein CASSSLRTNPNYGYTF.

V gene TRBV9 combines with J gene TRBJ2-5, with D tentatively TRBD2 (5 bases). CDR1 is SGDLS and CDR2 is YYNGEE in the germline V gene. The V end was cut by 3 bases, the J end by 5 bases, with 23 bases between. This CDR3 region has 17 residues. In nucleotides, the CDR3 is TGTGCCAGCAGCGAGAGTCAGATCCAGGTCGGCGGGGAGACCCAGTACTTC. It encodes CASSESQIQVGGETQYF.

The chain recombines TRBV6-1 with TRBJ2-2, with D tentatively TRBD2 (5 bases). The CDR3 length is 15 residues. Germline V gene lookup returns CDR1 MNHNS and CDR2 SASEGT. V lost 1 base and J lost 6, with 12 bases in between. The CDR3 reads CASSEGVWRPGELFF. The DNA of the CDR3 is TGTGCCAGCAGTGAAGGGGTTTGGAGGCCCGGGGAGCTGTTTTTT.

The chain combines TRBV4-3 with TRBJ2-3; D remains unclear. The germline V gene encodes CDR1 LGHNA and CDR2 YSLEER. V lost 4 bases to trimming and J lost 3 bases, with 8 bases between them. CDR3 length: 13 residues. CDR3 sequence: CASSPAGTDTQYF. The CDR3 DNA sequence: TGCGCCAGCAGCCCGGCCGGGACAGATACGCAGTATTTT.

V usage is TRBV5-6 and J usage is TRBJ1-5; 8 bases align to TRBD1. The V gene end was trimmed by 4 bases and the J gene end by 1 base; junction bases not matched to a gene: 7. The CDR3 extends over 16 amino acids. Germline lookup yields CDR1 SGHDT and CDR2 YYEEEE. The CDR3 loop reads CASSRRGQASNQPQHF. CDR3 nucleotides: TGTGCCAGCAGCAGAAGGGGACAGGCAAGCAATCAGCCCCAGCATTTT.

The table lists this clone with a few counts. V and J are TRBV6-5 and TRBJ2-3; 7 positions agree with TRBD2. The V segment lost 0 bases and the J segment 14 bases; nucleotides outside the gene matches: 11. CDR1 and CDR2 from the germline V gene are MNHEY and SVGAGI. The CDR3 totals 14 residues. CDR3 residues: CASSYSRGTQPPYF. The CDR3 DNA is TGTGCCAGCAGTTACTCGCGGGGGACCCAACCCCCGTATTTT.